This T cell receptor beta chain appears in the sequencing data of a study of blood T cell repertoires in COVID-19 (dated by TCRdb to between 2020 and 2021). Describing the broader study: Samples from collaborators originated in the United States, Italy and Spain and spanned both the acute and convalescent phases of COVID-19. The prospective study material was composed of cDNA or gDNA derived from T cells, B-cell-depleted T cells, or PBMCs. Where available, HLA class I and class II types were obtained from metadata supplied by the sample provider rather than from assay-based typing. Samples came from the ongoing ImmuneRACE study (first 160 participants) plus 1,254 subjects from 6 global collaborators. Subjects who had been exposed to COVID-19, were actively infected with it, or had recovered from it provided the deeply sampled blood TCRbeta repertoires that made up the dataset. A freely available public database, intended as a resource for researchers studying the immune response to SARS-CoV-2, is where the repertoires were released. The sample metadata nearly always contained a de-identified subject ID, COVID-19 status, age in years and sex. Overall study results and their limits: The quantity of clinical and demographic metadata differed by source and by participant and was supplied without curation.

Trimmed from V: 6 bases; trimmed from J: 4 bases; junction bases lacking a gene match: 11. Its CDR3 holds 15 amino acids, cysteine through phenylalanine. Just the 45-base CDR3 DNA is kept, in frame starting at base 1. CDR1 LGHNA and CDR2 YNFKEQ are derived from the germline V gene. Samples from volunteer blood donors who had recovered from COVID-19 were contributed by a second Seattle source. The collaborating institutions used their own protocols to collect whole blood in K2EDTA tubes. For TCRbeta analysis, collaborators shipped samples in one of three forms: frozen whole blood, isolated PBMCs, or DNA extracted from either of those sample types. TCRbeta CDR3 regions were amplified from genomic DNA by means of the immunoSEQ Assay, a bias-controlled multiplex PCR. On the authors' methods: The number of nucleated cells in each sample was estimated from the amplification of reference gene primers within the assay. Sequence reads were collapsed and filtered to measure the absolute abundance of every unique TCRbeta CDR3 rearrangement. Productive Simpson clonality was computed per sample as the square root of Simpson's diversity index over productive rearrangements. TCRdb limited this immuneACCESS table to in-frame rearrangements with V and J called. A share of clones is missing; checked studies link under half to unresolved V genes, and the rest is unexplained. V, J and clone size reflect that table, while D and trimming were determined from the DNA. Present in this sample are around 260,000 clones, about 90% of which were seen just once. The ten largest make up roughly 1.6% of the sample.

About this clone itself: Its antigen has not been determined. Qualities for individual bases were not recorded, and no much larger clone is one base off.

The sequence came from a woman between 35 and 50 years old who had recovered from COVID-19. The material sequenced was peripheral blood. The chain uses TRBV4-2 and TRBJ1-1, with 7 junctional bases fitting TRBD1. The CDR3 in this case is CASRPPGTEGTEAFF. The sequence in DNA is TGTGCCAGCAGGCCCCCCGGGACAGAAGGCACTGAAGCTTTCTTT.